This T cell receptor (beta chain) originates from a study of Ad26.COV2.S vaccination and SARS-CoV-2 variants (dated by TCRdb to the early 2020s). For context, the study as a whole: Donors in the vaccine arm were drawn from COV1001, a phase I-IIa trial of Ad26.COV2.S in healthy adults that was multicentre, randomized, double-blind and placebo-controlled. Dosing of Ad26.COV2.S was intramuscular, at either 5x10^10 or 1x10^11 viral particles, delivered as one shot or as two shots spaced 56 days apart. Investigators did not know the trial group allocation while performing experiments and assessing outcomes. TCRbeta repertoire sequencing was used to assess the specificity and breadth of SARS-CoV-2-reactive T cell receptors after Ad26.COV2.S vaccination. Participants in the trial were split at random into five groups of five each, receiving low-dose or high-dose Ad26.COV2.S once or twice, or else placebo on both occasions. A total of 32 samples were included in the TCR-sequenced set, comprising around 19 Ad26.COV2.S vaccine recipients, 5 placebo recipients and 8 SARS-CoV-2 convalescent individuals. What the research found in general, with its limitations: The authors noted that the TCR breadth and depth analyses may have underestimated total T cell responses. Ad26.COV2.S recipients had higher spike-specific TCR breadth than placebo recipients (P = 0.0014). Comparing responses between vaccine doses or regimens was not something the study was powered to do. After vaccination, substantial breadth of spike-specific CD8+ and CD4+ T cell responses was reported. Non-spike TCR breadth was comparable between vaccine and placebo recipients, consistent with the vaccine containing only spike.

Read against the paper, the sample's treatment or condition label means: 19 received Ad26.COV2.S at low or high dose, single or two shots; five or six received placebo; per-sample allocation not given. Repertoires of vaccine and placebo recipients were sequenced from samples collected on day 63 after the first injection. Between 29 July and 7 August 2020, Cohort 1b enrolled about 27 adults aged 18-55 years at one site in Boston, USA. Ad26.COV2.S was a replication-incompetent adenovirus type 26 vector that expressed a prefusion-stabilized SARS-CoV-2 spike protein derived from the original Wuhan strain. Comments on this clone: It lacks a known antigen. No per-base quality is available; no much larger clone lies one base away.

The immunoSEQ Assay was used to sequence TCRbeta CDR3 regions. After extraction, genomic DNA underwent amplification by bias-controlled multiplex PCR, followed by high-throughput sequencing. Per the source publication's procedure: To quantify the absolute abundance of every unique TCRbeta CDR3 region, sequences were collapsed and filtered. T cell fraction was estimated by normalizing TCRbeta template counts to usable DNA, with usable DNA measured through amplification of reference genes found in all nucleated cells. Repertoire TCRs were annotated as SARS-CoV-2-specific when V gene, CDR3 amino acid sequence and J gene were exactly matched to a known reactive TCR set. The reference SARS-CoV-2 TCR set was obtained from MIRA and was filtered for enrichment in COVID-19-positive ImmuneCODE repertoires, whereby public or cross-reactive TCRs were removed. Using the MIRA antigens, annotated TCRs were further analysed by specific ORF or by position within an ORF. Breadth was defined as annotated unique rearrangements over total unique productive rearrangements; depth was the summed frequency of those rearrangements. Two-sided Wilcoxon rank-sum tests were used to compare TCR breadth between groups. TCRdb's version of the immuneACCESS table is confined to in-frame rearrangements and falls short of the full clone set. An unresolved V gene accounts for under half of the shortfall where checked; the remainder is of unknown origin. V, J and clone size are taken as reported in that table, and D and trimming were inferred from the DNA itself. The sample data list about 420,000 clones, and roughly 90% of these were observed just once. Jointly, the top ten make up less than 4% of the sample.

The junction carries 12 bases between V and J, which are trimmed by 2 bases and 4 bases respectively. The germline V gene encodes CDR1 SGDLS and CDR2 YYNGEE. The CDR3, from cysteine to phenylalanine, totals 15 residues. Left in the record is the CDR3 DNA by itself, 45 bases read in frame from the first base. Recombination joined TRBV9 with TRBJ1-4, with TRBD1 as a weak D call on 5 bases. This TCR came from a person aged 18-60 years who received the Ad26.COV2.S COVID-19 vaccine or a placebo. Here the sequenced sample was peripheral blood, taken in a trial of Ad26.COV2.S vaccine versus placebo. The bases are TGTGCCAGCAGCGTCGGAACAGGAGTTAATGAAAAACTGTTTTTT. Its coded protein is CASSVGTGVNEKLFF. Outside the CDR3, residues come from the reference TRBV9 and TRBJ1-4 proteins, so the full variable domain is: DSGVTQTPKHLITATGQRVTLRCSPRSGDLSVYWYQQSLDQGLQFLIQYYNGEERAKGNILERFSAQQFPDLHSELNLSSLELGDSALYFCASSVGTGVNEKLFFGSGTQLSVL.